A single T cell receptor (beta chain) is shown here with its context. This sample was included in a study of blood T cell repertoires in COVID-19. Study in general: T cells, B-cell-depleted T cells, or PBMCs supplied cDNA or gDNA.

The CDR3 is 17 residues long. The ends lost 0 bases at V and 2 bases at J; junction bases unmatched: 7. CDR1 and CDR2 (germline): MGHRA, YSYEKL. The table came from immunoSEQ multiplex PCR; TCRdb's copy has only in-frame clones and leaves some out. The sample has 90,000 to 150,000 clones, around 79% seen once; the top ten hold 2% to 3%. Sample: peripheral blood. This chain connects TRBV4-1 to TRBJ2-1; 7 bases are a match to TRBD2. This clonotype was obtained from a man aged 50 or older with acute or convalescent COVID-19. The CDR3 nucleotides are TGCGCCAGCAGCCAAGATAGGCGGGAGAACCCCTACAATGAGCAGTTCTTC. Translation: CASSQDRRENPYNEQFF.